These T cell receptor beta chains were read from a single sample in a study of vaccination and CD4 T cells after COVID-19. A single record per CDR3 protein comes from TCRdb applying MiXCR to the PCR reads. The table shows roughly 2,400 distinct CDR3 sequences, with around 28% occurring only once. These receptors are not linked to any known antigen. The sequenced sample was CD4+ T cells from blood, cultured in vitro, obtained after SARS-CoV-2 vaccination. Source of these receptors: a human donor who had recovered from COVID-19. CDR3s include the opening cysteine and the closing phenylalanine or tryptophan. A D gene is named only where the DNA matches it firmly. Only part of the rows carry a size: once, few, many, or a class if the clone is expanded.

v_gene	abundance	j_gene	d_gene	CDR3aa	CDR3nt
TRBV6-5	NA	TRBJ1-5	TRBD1	CASSSGQEFEPQHF	TGTGCCAGCAGTTCCGGACAGGAGTTTGAGCCCCAGCATTTT
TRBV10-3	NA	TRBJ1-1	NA	CAISVSPGTEAFF	TGTGCCATCAGTGTGTCCCCCGGAACTGAAGCTTTCTTT
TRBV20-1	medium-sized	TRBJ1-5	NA	CSARGPLRDQPQHF	TGCAGTGCTAGAGGGCCTTTACGGGATCAGCCCCAGCATTTT
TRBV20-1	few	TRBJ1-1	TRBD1	CSARGQYLTEAFF	TGCAGTGCTAGGGGACAGTATCTCACTGAAGCTTTCTTT
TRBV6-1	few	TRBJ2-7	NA	CASKFIPRGPYEQYF	TGTGCCAGCAAGTTCATCCCCCGGGGGCCCTACGAGCAGTACTTC
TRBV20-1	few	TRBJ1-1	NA	CSATGRSNTEAFF	TGCAGTGCTACCGGGCGCTCGAACACTGAAGCTTTCTTT
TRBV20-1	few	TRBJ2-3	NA	CSADGRSTDTQYF	TGCAGTGCCGATGGGAGGAGCACAGATACGCAGTATTTT
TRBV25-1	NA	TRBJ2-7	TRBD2	CASSGRGGNYEQYF	TGTGCCAGCAGTGGCCGGGGAGGGAACTACGAGCAGTACTTC
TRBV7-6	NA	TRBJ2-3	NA	CASSLGRLIKADTQYF	TGTGCCAGCAGCCTAGGTCGATTGATAAAGGCAGATACGCAGTATTTT
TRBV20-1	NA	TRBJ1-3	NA	CSARVGSSGNTIYF	TGCAGTGCTAGGGTGGGCAGCTCTGGAAACACCATATATTTT